These 10 T cell receptor beta chains originate from one sample sequenced in a study of cytotoxic CD8 clonotypes in ibrutinib-treated CLL. Clones were read by immunoSEQ multiplex PCR, and TCRdb kept only the in-frame ones, dropping some. Of 30,000 or so clones in the sample, 55% to 65% were seen once. The material was PBMCs, obtained before ibrutinib treatment. The source is a human donor with chronic lymphocytic leukemia.

This chain joins TRBV19 and TRBJ2-2; 7 bases are shared with TRBD2. This CDR3 region has 15 residues. The germline V gene encodes CDR1 LNHDA and CDR2 SQIVND (reference sequence). V shed 3 bases, J shed 6 bases, and the junction held 7 bases outside the gene matches. The CDR3 region is CASSMFGAGAGELFF. The CDR3 DNA is TGTGCCAGTAGTATGTTTGGTGCGGGGGCCGGGGAGCTGTTTTTT.

The rearrangement links TRBV19 to TRBJ2-7; 8 positions match TRBD2. CDR3 length equals 14 residues. With V trimmed by 5 bases and J by 2 bases, 5 bases remained unmatched. Germline assignment: CDR1 LNHDA and CDR2 SQIVND (reference sequence). The CDR3 DNA reads as TGTGCCAGTAGTCTAGTAGCGGGACCCTACGAGCAGTACTTC. Protein product: CASSLVAGPYEQYF.

The gene calls are TRBV5-1 and TRBJ2-6; 11 bases map to TRBD1. Unmatched junction bases numbered 6, after V lost 4 bases and J lost 0 bases. The CDR3 runs to 18 residues. Germline V lookup: CDR1 SGHRS, CDR2 YFSETQ. The CDR3 region is CASSPSGTGGSGANVLTF. The CDR3 nucleotides read TGCGCCAGCAGCCCATCCGGGACAGGGGGCTCTGGGGCCAACGTCCTGACTTTC.

V gene TRBV27 combines with J gene TRBJ2-3; D remains ambiguous. Germline CDR1 MNHEY, CDR2 SMNVEV (reference sequence). The CDR3 is 15 residues long. V lost 1 base and J 2 bases, leaving 10 bases between the germline ends. CDR3 residues: CASSLYGTLTDTQYF. The CDR3 DNA is TGTGCCAGCAGTTTATACGGCACCCTCACAGATACGCAGTATTTT.

This clone was seen a handful of times. This sequence joins TRBV19 and TRBJ2-3; possibly TRBD1 or TRBD2 for D (6 bases each). V lost 3 bases, J lost 1 base, and 11 bases lay in between. Germline V gene data show CDR1 as LNHDA and CDR2 as SQIVND (reference sequence). CDR3 size: 15 residues. CDR3 DNA: TGTGCCAGTAGTATGAGGAGGGGGGGCACAGATACGCAGTATTTT. Translated: CASSMRRGGTDTQYF.

The rearrangement joins TRBV5-4 to TRBJ2-5, with a tentative D call TRBD1 (6 bases). CDR1 SGHNT and CDR2 YYREEE come from the germline V gene (reference sequence). The CDR3 totals 15 residues. The V end was cut by 9 bases, the J end by 1 base, with 19 bases between. The CDR3 DNA reads as TGTGCCACTCGTAAGAACAGGGCCAGCCAAGAGACCCAGTACTTC. Protein sequence: CATRKNRASQETQYF. The variable domain in full, with the rest retrieved from reference TRBV5-4 and TRBJ2-5, is ETGVTQSPTHLIKTRGQQVTLRCSSQSGHNTVSWYQQALGQGPQFIFQYYREEENGRGNFPPRFSGLQFPNYSSELNVNALELDDSALYLCATRKNRASQETQYFGPGTRLLVL.

The chain combines TRBV6-5 with TRBJ2-3, with D uncertain. This CDR3 comprises 14 residues. Trimming left V 2 bases short and J 2 bases short, with 8 bases between. Germline assignment: CDR1 MNHEY and CDR2 SVGAGI. The DNA of the CDR3 is TGTGCCAGCAGTTACCTTGGGTCCACAGATACGCAGTATTTT. Amino acids: CASSYLGSTDTQYF.

This chain's CDR3 is CATSRDRARTYEQYF. CDR3 nucleotide sequence: TGTGCCACCAGCAGAGATCGGGCGAGAACCTACGAGCAGTACTTC. This rearrangement joins TRBV15 to TRBJ2-7; D is uncertain. The CDR3 runs 15 residues. The germline V gene encodes CDR1 LNHNV and CDR2 YYDKDF (reference sequence). Trimming cost V 0 bases and J 2 bases, with 11 bases left between them.

The chain has TRBV5-1 and TRBJ2-5, with 7 bases fitting TRBD1. Germline-derived CDR1 and CDR2 are SGHRS and YFSETQ. J gave up 5 bases and V 0 bases, and 4 bases lay outside the gene matches. CDR3 size: 14 residues. The CDR3 DNA follows: TGCGCCAGCAGCTTGGAAGGGGGCTGGGAGACCCAGTACTTC. This sequence encodes CASSLEGGWETQYF.

The J gene is TRBJ2-2, the V gene TRBV7-9, with unresolved D. The V end lost 11 bases, the J end lost 3 bases, and 19 bases lay between the germline ends. CDR3 size: 15 residues. Germline assignment: CDR1 SEHNR and CDR2 FQNEAQ (reference sequence). The CDR3 loop reads CAPGPYSLDTGELFF. The CDR3 coding sequence is TGTGCCCCCGGGCCGTACTCCCTCGACACCGGGGAGCTGTTTTTT.